Below, 32 T cell receptor beta chains from the same sample are listed, as sequenced in a study of OX40 agonist ivuxolimab in advanced cancers. The protocol used for the library was the immunoSEQ multiplex PCR assay. This immuneACCESS table, as held by TCRdb, lists in-frame sequences with V and J called but not all clones. Of the missing ones, under half trace to an unresolved V gene in checked studies; the others have no known cause. The sample table contains about 30,000 clones; only one count was recorded for approximately 90% of them. About a quarter of the sample belongs to the ten largest clones. Here the sequenced sample was CD4+ or CD8+ T cells sorted from blood, taken in a trial of the OX40 agonist ivuxolimab. These receptor sequences come from an adult with an advanced solid tumor such as melanoma, head and neck, liver or kidney cancer.

This rearrangement joins TRBV27 to TRBJ1-1, with D perhaps matching TRBD1 (5 bases). The CDR3 runs 14 residues. The germline CDR1 and CDR2 sequences are MNHEY and SMNVEV (reference sequence). V shed 8 bases and J shed 5 bases, with 18 bases lying between them. CDR3 bases: TGTGCCAGCGTCCCCTTAGGGGTCAGTACTGAAGCTTTCTTT. Its translation: CASVPLGVSTEAFF.

This clone has just a few counts. The chain combines TRBV29-1 with TRBJ1-5; perhaps TRBD1 as D (5 bases). Germline assignment: CDR1 SQVTM and CDR2 ANQGSEA. Trimming shortened V by 7 bases and J by 2 bases, and 15 bases separated the two germline ends. The CDR3 is 14 residues long. CDR3 nucleotide sequence: TGCAGCGCCGTCGGGGGGTATGGCAATCAGCCCCAGCATTTT. This codes for CSAVGGYGNQPQHF.

This clone appeared once. This sequence joins TRBV7-9 and TRBJ2-1, with 11 bases lining up with TRBD2. Germline assignment: CDR1 SEHNR and CDR2 FQNEAQ (reference sequence). The CDR3 covers 19 residues. V dropped 5 bases and J dropped 8; count of bases not matched to a gene: 20. CDR3 amino acids: CASSPRLAGRPRTIHEQFF. The CDR3 bases are TGTGCCAGCAGCCCAAGACTAGCGGGAAGACCTAGAACAATACATGAGCAGTTCTTC.

The gene calls are TRBV19 and TRBJ1-2; D is possibly TRBD1 (5 bases). Germline loops: CDR1 LNHDA, CDR2 SQIVND (reference sequence). Trimming stripped 3 bases from V and 4 bases from J, with 12 bases between. The CDR3 has 14 amino acids. Here the CDR3 DNA reads TGTGCCAGTAGTATGAGACAGCAGATCTATGGCTACACCTTC. Protein sequence: CASSMRQQIYGYTF.

The rearrangement joins TRBV7-9 to TRBJ2-3, with TRBD2 matching 11 bases. The J segment lost 2 bases and the V segment lost 8 bases, leaving 6 bases of the junction unmatched. Germline-derived CDR1 and CDR2 are SEHNR and FQNEAQ (reference sequence). The CDR3 runs to 15 residues. For the CDR3, the DNA is TGTGCCAGCGAGGGGACTAGCGGTCCCACAGATACGCAGTATTTT. It codes for CASEGTSGPTDTQYF.

The chain employs TRBV7-9 and TRBJ2-7, with 8 nucleotides matching TRBD1. The length of the CDR3 is 15 residues. Germline trimming cut 4 bases from V and 3 bases from J; bases unmatched to any gene: 8. Germline assignment: CDR1 SEHNR and CDR2 FQNEAQ (reference sequence). CDR3 sequence reads: CASSSTGTGHYEQYF. The CDR3 DNA reads TGTGCCAGCAGCTCCACAGGGACAGGACACTACGAGCAGTACTTC.

The chain is built from TRBV6-6 and TRBJ2-7; perhaps TRBD1 as D (5 bases). The CDR3 is 13 residues long. V was clipped by 5 bases and J by 5 bases, with 13 bases between them. The V gene's germline CDR1 is MNHNY and CDR2 SVGAGI (reference sequence). CDR3 region: CASSPRVGDEQYF. As DNA, the CDR3 is TGTGCCAGCAGTCCCAGGGTCGGCGACGAGCAGTACTTC.

The chain couples TRBV20-1 to TRBJ2-7; D is uncertain. The germline V and J ends were trimmed by 5 bases and 3 bases, with 5 bases remaining between them. CDR3 length: 10 residues. The germline gives CDR1 DFQATT, CDR2 SNEGSKA (reference sequence). Here the CDR3 DNA reads TGCAGTGCTGGGGACTACGAGCAGTACTTC. Translation: CSAGDYEQYF.

The V gene is TRBV13, the J gene TRBJ2-1; 9 bases are shared with TRBD1. V was clipped by 5 bases and J by 4 bases; unmatched bases: 6. This CDR3 has 15 amino acids. Germline lookup yields CDR1 PRHDT and CDR2 FYEKMQ (reference sequence). CDR3 sequence: CASSPDGQGYNEQFF. In DNA form, the CDR3 reads TGTGCCAGCAGCCCAGACGGACAGGGGTACAATGAGCAGTTCTTC.

This clone came up once. The chain's CDR3 is CASSWDRQGAYSNQPQHF. In DNA, the CDR3 is TGTGCCAGCAGCTGGGACAGGCAGGGGGCTTATAGCAATCAGCCCCAGCATTTT. This chain uses TRBV7-8 with TRBJ1-5; 8 bases map to TRBD1. V lost 4 bases, J lost 0 bases, and 11 bases stayed unmatched. The CDR3 has 18 residues. Germline V lookup: CDR1 SGHVS, CDR2 FQNEAQ.

Written as DNA, the CDR3 is TGTGCCAGCAGCCCTGGGGGAACTAATGAAAAACTGTTTTTT. It yields the protein CASSPGGTNEKLFF. The rearrangement links TRBV9 to TRBJ1-4, with D perhaps matching TRBD1 (5 bases). The V end was cut by 4 bases, the J end by 1 base, with 8 bases between. The CDR3 runs 14 residues. Looked up from germline, CDR1 is SGDLS and CDR2 is YYNGEE.

The chain joins TRBV4-1 to TRBJ1-5; TRBD1 matches at 12 bases. CDR1 is MGHRA, CDR2 YSYEKL, per germline. J gave up 1 base and V 4 bases, and 5 bases lay outside the gene matches. This CDR3 region has 17 residues. The CDR3 reads CASSLGTGGPSNQPQHF. In DNA, the CDR3 is TGCGCCAGCAGCCTGGGGACAGGGGGCCCAAGCAATCAGCCCCAGCATTTT.

V is TRBV4-3 and J is TRBJ2-1; TRBD2 agrees at 10 bases. The V gene's germline CDR1 is LGHNA and CDR2 YSLEER. The CDR3 spans 17 residues. The V segment lost 0 bases and the J segment 2 bases; nucleotides outside the gene matches: 4. The CDR3 loop reads CASSQDLTSGTYNEQFF. CDR3 coding DNA: TGCGCCAGCAGCCAAGATCTAACTAGCGGGACCTACAATGAGCAGTTCTTC.

The V call is TRBV15, the J call TRBJ2-6; a weak D match, TRBD2 (6 bases). The germline CDR1 and CDR2 sequences are LNHNV and YYDKDF (reference sequence). The CDR3 runs to 15 residues. The ends were cut back, 8 bases at V and 0 bases at J, with 11 bases in the middle. CDR3: CATSSGDSGANVLTF. The CDR3 DNA follows: TGTGCCACCTCCTCGGGGGACTCTGGGGCCAACGTCCTGACTTTC.

The V and J genes are TRBV7-9 and TRBJ2-3, with 8 bases that match TRBD2. Germline CDR1 reads SEHNR; CDR2 reads FQNEAQ (reference sequence). The CDR3 sequence is 16 residues long. The ends lost 4 bases at V and 0 bases at J; junction bases unmatched: 6. CDR3 coding DNA: TGTGCCAGCAGCTCGACGACTAGCGAAAGCACAGATACGCAGTATTTT. This encodes CASSSTTSESTDTQYF.

In nucleotides, the CDR3 is TGTGCCGCTGGTGGGGCGCTAGCGGGAGGTGGCGGGCAGTACTTC. Residues: CAAGGALAGGGGQYF. J is TRBJ2-7 and V is TRBV27; 11 bases line up with TRBD2. The germline CDR1 and CDR2 sequences are MNHEY and SMNVEV (reference sequence). The J segment lost 9 bases and the V segment lost 11 bases, leaving 18 bases of the junction unmatched. This CDR3 comprises 15 residues.

The gene calls are TRBV12-5 and TRBJ2-4; possible D gene TRBD2, 5 bases. V was clipped by 0 bases and J by 8 bases, with 8 bases between them. CDR1 and CDR2 (germline): LGHNT, FRNRAP. The CDR3 has 13 residues. The CDR3 nucleotides are TGTGCTAGTGGTTTGGTACTAGGCGACATTCAGTACTTC. Translating gives CASGLVLGDIQYF. Using reference TRBV12-5 and TRBJ2-4 for the parts outside the CDR3, the full variable domain is DARVTQTPRHKVTEMGQEVTMRCQPILGHNTVFWYRQTMMQGLELLAYFRNRAPLDDSGMPKDRFSAEMPDATLATLKIQPSEPRDSAVYFCASGLVLGDIQYFGAGTRLSVL.

This clone appeared a single time. The rearrangement joins TRBV19 to TRBJ2-4; 9 positions agree with TRBD1. The CDR3 length is 18 residues. J lost 8 bases, V lost 6 bases, and 20 bases had no gene match. Looked up from germline, CDR1 is LNHDA and CDR2 is SQIVND (reference sequence). The CDR3 sequence: CASSATFVGQGFIDIQYF. DNA of the CDR3: TGTGCCAGTAGCGCCACCTTTGTAGGACAGGGGTTTATCGACATTCAGTACTTC.

The chain uses TRBV4-3 and TRBJ2-7; no clear D gene. The CDR3 spans 13 residues. Trimming removed 4 bases from V and 2 bases from J, with 9 bases in between. CDR1 and CDR2 (germline): LGHNA, YSLEER. CDR3 loop: CASSPGRAYEQYF. The DNA of the CDR3 is TGCGCCAGCAGCCCAGGACGAGCCTACGAGCAGTACTTC.

This chain uses TRBV27 with TRBJ2-1; no definite D call. Germline lookup yields CDR1 MNHEY and CDR2 SMNVEV (reference sequence). The CDR3 loop spans 14 amino acids. Trimming took off 6 bases at V and 0 bases at J, with 9 bases between the two ends. The CDR3 region has the DNA TGTGCCAGCAGCCGCGGTAGCTCCTACAATGAGCAGTTCTTC. It is translated as CASSRGSSYNEQFF.

The rearrangement links TRBV6-5 to TRBJ1-3; D gene ambiguous. CDR3 size: 16 residues. CDR1 is MNHEY, CDR2 SVGAGI, per germline. Trimming shortened V by 4 bases and J by 0 bases, and 13 bases separated the two germline ends. This CDR3 reads CASSSLSSRSGNTIYF. The CDR3 nucleotides read TGTGCCAGCAGTTCCCTAAGTTCCCGCTCTGGAAACACCATATATTTT.

The chain has TRBV30 and TRBJ1-1; tentatively, D is TRBD1 (6 bases). In germline, CDR1 is GTSNPN, CDR2 SVGIG (reference sequence). This CDR3 is built from 12 residues. Trimming pared 8 bases from V and 6 bases from J, leaving 16 bases between. This CDR3 is CAGQDSSAEAFF. The DNA for the CDR3 is TGTGCCGGCCAGGACAGTTCGGCTGAAGCTTTCTTT.

The CDR3 region has the DNA TGTGCCATCAGTGAAGGTTGGACTAGCGGGAGCGGAAAGGGTTCCTACAATGAGCAGTTCTTC. This sequence encodes CAISEGWTSGSGKGSYNEQFF. The V gene is TRBV10-3, the J gene TRBJ2-1; 13 bases are shared with TRBD2. The CDR3 spans 21 residues. In germline, CDR1 is ENHRY, CDR2 SYGVKD. Losses at the gene ends were 3 bases for V and 1 base for J; bases not matched to a gene: 15.

This chain joins TRBV4-1 and TRBJ2-1; TRBD2 matches 10 bases. Looked up from germline, CDR1 is MGHRA and CDR2 is YSYEKL. V shed 1 base and J 8 bases; nucleotides not matched to a gene: 5. There are 15 residues in the CDR3. CDR3 in amino acids: CASSQVPSGSYEQFF. The CDR3 region has the DNA TGCGCCAGCAGCCAAGTCCCTAGCGGGAGCTATGAGCAGTTCTTC.

This clone has just one count. The rearrangement links TRBV7-2 to TRBJ2-4, with 10 bases aligning to TRBD2. The CDR3 length is 15 residues. Germline V gene sequence: CDR1 SGHTA, CDR2 FQGNSA. V was clipped by 1 base and J by 6 bases; unmatched bases: 3. The CDR3 DNA is TGTGCCAGCAGCTTAGGTGGACTAGCGGTAAACATTCAGTACTTC. Amino acids: CASSLGGLAVNIQYF.

This chain uses TRBV7-9 with TRBJ2-2; no reliable D call. Germline V gives CDR1 SEHNR, CDR2 FQNEAQ (reference sequence). The CDR3 runs to 15 residues. Trimming removed 0 bases at V and 1 base at J, with 6 bases between. CDR3 residues: CASSLAPLNTGELFF. CDR3 nucleotides: TGTGCCAGCAGCTTAGCCCCGCTGAACACCGGGGAGCTGTTTTTT.

The rearrangement links TRBV11-3 to TRBJ2-1; TRBD1 agrees at 12 bases. The J segment lost 12 bases and the V segment lost 5 bases, leaving 8 bases of the junction unmatched. The CDR3 runs 14 residues. Germline V gene sequence: CDR1 SGHNT, CDR2 YENEEA. The CDR3 DNA reads as TGTGCCAGCAGCCGGGGACAGGGGGCGGTGGGGCAGTTCTTC. Translation gives CASSRGQGAVGQFF.

The chain has TRBV30 and TRBJ2-7; 9 bases are a match to TRBD1. The V and J ends lost 3 bases and 4 bases, in that order; junction bases with no gene match: 10. CDR3 length: 15 residues. The germline V gene encodes CDR1 GTSNPN and CDR2 SVGIG (reference sequence). CDR3 loop: CAWSDDRGLAYEQYF. CDR3 bases: TGTGCCTGGAGCGATGACAGGGGGTTAGCGTACGAGCAGTACTTC.

This sequence joins TRBV27 and TRBJ2-2; D unclear. Trimming removed 8 bases at V and 0 bases at J, with 4 bases between. CDR1 is MNHEY, CDR2 SMNVEV, per germline (reference sequence). CDR3 size: 12 residues. The CDR3 coding sequence is TGTGCCAGCGGCACGAACACCGGGGAGCTGTTTTTT. Translation gives CASGTNTGELFF.

The rearrangement links TRBV27 to TRBJ2-7, with 10 positions matching TRBD2. This CDR3 spans 15 amino acids. The ends lost 5 bases at V and 2 bases at J; junction bases unmatched: 6. Germline CDR1 MNHEY, CDR2 SMNVEV (reference sequence). DNA of the CDR3: TGTGCCAGCAGTCCCCGGACTAGCGGTCCCTACGAGCAGTACTTC. Encoded protein: CASSPRTSGPYEQYF.

The chain uses TRBV5-5 and TRBJ2-7, with D uncertain. Germline CDR1 is SGHKS and CDR2 is YYEKEE (reference sequence). The CDR3 sequence is 13 residues long. Trimming removed 2 bases from V and 6 bases from J, with 12 bases in between. CDR3: CASSFRPSGEQYF. The DNA of the CDR3 is TGTGCCAGCAGCTTTCGCCCGTCGGGCGAGCAGTACTTC.

V usage is TRBV27 and J usage is TRBJ2-7; a weak D match, TRBD1 (5 bases). Trimming left V 0 bases short and J 3 bases short, with 9 bases between. This CDR3 region has 14 residues. Germline values: CDR1 MNHEY, CDR2 SMNVEV (reference sequence). This chain's CDR3 is CASSLSGGHYEQYF. As DNA, the CDR3 is TGTGCCAGCAGTTTATCGGGCGGACACTACGAGCAGTACTTC.